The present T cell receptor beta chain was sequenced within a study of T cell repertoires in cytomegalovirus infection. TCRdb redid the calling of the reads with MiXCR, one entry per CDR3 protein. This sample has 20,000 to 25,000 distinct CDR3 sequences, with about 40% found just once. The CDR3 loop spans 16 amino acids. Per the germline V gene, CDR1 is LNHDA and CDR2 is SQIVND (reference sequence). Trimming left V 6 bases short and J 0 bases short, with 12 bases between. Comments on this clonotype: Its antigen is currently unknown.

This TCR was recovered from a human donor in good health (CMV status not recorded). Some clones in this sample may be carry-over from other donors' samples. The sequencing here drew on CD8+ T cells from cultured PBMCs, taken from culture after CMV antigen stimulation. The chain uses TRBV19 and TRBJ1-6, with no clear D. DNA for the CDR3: TGTGCCAGTAGAGGTAGTAGGGACTCCTATAATTCACCCCTCCACTTT. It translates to CASRGSRDSYNSPLHF.